This T cell receptor (beta chain) was obtained from a study of vaccination effects on CD4 cells after COVID-19. Pools of viral peptides were used by the ViraFEST assay to expand antigen-specific CD4+ T cells ahead of sequencing. When 10 to 11 days of culture had elapsed, CD4+ T cells were isolated. Two doses of BNT162b2 or mRNA-1273 vaccine were administered to participants. Fresh IL-2-containing medium replaced half the medium on days 3 and 7. The CDR3 spans 16 residues. V was cut by 0 bases and J by 5 bases, with 13 bases left in between. Looked up from germline, CDR1 is KGHSH and CDR2 is LQKENI. Generated by immunoSEQ multiplex PCR, the TCRdb table keeps only in-frame clones and is missing some. The top ten hold 7.8% of the sample, which has fewer than 25,000 clones, 70% to 75% seen once. Remarks on this clone: The antigen is not known.

The clonotype was recovered from a human donor who received a COVID-19 vaccine. The sample here was CD4+ T cells from PBMCs cultured with SARS-CoV-2 spike peptides, taken after COVID-19 vaccination. The chain carries TRBV18 and TRBJ1-4; D gene unclear. The CDR3 spells CASSPPTGISNEKLFF. In DNA form, the CDR3 reads TGTGCCAGCTCACCACCGACGGGGATTTCAAATGAAAAACTGTTTTTT.